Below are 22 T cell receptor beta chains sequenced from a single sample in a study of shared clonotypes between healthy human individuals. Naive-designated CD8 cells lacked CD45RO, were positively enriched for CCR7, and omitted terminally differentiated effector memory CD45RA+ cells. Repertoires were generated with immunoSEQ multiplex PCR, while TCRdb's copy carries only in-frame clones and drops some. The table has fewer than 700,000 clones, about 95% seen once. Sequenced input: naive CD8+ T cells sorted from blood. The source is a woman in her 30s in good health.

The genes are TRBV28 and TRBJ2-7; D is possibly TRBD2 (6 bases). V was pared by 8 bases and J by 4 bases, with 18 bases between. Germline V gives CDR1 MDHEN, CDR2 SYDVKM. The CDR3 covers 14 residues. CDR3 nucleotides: TGTGCCAGCGCCGAGGTTCCAGCGGGTTACGAGCAGTACTTC. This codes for CASAEVPAGYEQYF.

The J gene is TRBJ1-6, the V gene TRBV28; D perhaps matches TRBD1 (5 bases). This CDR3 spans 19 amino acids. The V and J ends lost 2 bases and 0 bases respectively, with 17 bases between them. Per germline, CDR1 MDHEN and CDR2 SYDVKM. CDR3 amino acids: CASSLGSGRQSSYNSPLHF. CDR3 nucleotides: TGTGCCAGCAGTTTAGGGTCGGGAAGACAGAGCTCCTATAATTCACCCCTCCACTTT. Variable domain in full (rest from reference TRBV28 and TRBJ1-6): DVKVTQSSRYLVKRTGEKVFLECVQDMDHENMFWYRQDPGLGLRLIYFSYDVKMKEKGDIPEGYSVSREKKERFSLILESASTNQTSMYLCASSLGSGRQSSYNSPLHFGNGTRLTVT.

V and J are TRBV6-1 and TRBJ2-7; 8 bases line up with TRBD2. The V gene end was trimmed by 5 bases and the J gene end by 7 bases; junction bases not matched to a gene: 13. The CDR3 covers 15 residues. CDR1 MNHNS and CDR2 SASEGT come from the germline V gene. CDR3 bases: TGTGCCAGCAGTCTCTGGAGCGGGAGTACGGGTGAGCAGTACTTC. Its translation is CASSLWSGSTGEQYF.

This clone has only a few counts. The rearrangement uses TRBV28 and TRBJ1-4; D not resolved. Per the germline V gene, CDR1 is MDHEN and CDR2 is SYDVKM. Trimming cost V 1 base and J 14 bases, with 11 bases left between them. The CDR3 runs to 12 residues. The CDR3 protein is CASSLSPAVLFF. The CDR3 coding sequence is TGTGCCAGCAGTTTATCACCCGCAGTCCTGTTTTTT.

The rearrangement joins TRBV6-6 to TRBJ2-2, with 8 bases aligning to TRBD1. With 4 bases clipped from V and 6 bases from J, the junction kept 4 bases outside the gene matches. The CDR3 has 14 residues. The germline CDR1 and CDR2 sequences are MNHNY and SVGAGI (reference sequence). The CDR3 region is CASSSTGVAGELFF. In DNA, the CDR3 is TGTGCCAGCAGTTCGACAGGGGTGGCCGGGGAGCTGTTTTTT.

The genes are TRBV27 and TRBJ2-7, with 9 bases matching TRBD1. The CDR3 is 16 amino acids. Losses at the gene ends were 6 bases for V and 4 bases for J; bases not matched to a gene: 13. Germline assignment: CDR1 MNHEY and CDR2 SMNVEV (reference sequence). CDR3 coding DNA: TGTGCCAGCAGCTATTCGGCGGGACAGGGTGTGTACGAGCAGTACTTC. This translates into CASSYSAGQGVYEQYF.

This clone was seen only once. CDR3: CASSDVVGQGLTDTQYF. Here the CDR3 DNA reads TGTGCCAGCTCCGACGTAGTGGGACAGGGTCTCACAGATACGCAGTATTTT. V gene TRBV19 combines with J gene TRBJ2-3; 9 bases are a match to TRBD1. Germline V CDR1 and CDR2: LNHDA, SQIVND (reference sequence). This CDR3 comprises 17 residues. Trimming cost V 9 bases and J 2 bases; bases outside gene matches: 15.

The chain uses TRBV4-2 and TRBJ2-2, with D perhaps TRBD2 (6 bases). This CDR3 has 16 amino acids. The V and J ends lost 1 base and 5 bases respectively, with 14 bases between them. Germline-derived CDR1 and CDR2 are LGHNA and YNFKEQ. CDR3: CASSQVGTLETGELFF. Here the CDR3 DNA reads TGTGCCAGCAGCCAAGTCGGGACTCTCGAAACCGGGGAGCTGTTTTTT.

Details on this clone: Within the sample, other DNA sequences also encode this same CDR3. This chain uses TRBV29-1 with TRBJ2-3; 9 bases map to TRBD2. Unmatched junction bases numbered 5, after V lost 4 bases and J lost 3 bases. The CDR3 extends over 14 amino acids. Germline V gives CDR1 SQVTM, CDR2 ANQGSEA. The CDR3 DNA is TGCAGCGTTGGGCTAGCGGGAAGGACAGATACGCAGTATTTT. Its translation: CSVGLAGRTDTQYF.

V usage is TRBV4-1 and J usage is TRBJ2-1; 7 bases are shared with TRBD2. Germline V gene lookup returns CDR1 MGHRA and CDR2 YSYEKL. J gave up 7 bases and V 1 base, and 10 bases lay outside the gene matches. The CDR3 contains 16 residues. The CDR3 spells CASSQVVGGSRNEQFF. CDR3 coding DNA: TGCGCCAGCAGCCAAGTTGTCGGGGGGTCTAGGAATGAGCAGTTCTTC.

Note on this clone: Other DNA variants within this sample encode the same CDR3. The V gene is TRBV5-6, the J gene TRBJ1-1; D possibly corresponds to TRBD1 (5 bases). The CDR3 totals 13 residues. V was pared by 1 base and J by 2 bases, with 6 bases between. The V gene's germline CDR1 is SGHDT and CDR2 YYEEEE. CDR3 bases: TGTGCCAGCAGCTTGCAGGGTAACACTGAAGCTTTCTTT. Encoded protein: CASSLQGNTEAFF.

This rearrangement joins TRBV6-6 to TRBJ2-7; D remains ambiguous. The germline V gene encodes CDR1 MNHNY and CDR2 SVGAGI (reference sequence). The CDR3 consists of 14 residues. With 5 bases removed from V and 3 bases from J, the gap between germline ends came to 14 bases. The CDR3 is CASSNRASLYEQYF. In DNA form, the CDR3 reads TGTGCCAGCAGTAACCGGGCCTCCCTCTACGAGCAGTACTTC.

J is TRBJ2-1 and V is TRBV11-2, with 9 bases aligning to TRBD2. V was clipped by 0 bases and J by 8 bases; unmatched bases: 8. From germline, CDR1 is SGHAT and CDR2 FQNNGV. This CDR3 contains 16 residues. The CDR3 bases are TGTGCCAGCAGCTTAGAGGGTAGCGGGAGTTTCTATGAGCAGTTCTTC. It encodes CASSLEGSGSFYEQFF.

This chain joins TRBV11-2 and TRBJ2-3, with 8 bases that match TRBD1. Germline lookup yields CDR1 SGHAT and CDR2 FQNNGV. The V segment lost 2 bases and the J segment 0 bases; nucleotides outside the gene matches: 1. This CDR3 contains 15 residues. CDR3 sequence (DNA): TGTGCCAGCAGCTTATACAGGGGGAGCACAGATACGCAGTATTTT. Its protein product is CASSLYRGSTDTQYF.

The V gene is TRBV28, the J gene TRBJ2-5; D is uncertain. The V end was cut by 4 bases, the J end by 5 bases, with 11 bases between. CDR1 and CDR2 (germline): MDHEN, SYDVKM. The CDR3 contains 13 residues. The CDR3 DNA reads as TGTGCCAGCAGTTCGAACGGAGCGGAGACCCAGTACTTC. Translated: CASSSNGAETQYF.

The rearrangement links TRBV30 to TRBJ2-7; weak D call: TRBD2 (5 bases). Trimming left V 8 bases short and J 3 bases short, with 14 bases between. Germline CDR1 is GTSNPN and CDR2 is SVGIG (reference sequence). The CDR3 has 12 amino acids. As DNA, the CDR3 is TGTGCCCGGGGTGAGGGAGACTACGAGCAGTACTTC. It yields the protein CARGEGDYEQYF.

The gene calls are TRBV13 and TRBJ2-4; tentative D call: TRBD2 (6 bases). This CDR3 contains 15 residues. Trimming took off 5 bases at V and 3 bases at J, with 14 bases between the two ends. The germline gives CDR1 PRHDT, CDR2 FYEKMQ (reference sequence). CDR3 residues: CASSKEGLGKNIQYF. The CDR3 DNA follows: TGTGCCAGCAGCAAGGAGGGCCTGGGCAAAAACATTCAGTACTTC.

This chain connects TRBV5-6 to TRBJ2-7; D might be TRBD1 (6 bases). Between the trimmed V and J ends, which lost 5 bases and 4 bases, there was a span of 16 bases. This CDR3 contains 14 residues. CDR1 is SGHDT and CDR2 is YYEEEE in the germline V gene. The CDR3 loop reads CASSMPGQTYEQYF. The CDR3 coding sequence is TGTGCCAGCAGTATGCCGGGACAAACTTACGAGCAGTACTTC.

This CDR3 is CASSDSGGVWFSNQPQHF. CDR3 DNA: TGTGCCAGTAGTGATTCGGGGGGAGTTTGGTTTTCCAATCAGCCCCAGCATTTT. V is TRBV19 and J is TRBJ1-5, with D tentatively TRBD1 (5 bases). The germline V gene has CDR1 LNHDA and CDR2 SQIVND (reference sequence). The CDR3 has 18 amino acids. V lost 5 bases and J 3 bases, leaving 23 bases between the germline ends.

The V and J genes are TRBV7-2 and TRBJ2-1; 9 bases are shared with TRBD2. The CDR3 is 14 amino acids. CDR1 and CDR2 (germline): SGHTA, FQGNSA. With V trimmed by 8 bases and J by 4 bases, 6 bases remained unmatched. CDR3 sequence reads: CASLRTSDYNEQFF. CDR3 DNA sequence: TGTGCCAGCCTGAGGACTAGCGATTACAATGAGCAGTTCTTC.

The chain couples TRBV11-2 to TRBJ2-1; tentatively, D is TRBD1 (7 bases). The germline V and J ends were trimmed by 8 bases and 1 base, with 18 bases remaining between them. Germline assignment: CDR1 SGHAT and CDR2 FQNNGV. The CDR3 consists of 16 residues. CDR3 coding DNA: TGTGCCAGCGTCCGGCAGGGGGGCACTTCCTACAATGAGCAGTTCTTC. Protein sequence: CASVRQGGTSYNEQFF.

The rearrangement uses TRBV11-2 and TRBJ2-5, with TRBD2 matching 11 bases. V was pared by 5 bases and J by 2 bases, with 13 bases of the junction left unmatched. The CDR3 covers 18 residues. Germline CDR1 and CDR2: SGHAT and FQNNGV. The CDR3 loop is CASSAWILAGVGQETQYF. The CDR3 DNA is TGTGCCAGCAGCGCTTGGATACTAGCGGGAGTGGGGCAAGAGACCCAGTACTTC.